The present TCR beta chain was sequenced within a study of T cells after posttransplantation cyclophosphamide. This clone was recorded only once. Its antigen is not known. Study findings and constraints: Tissue-infiltrating T cells from skin or gut overlapped little with blood T cells.

CDR1 SGHVS and CDR2 FNYEAQ come from the germline V gene. The V segment lost 5 bases and the J segment 1 base; nucleotides outside the gene matches: 6. CDR3 length: 15 residues. Data came from immunoSEQ multiplex PCR; TCRdb stores just in-frame clones and leaves some out. The data hold 28,000 or so clones, with 75% to 90% observed a single time. The sequence came from a man aged 45-65 years. The rearrangement links TRBV7-6 to TRBJ1-1, with 8 bases identical to TRBD1. The sample was PBMCs. The DNA for the CDR3 is TGTGCCAGCAGCCAACCCGGACAGGGGAACACTGAAGCTTTCTTT. Protein sequence: CASSQPGQGNTEAFF. Looking up the rest from reference TRBV7-6 and TRBJ1-1 gives the full variable domain: GAGVSQSPRYKVTKRGQDVALRCDPISGHVSLYWYRQALGQGPEFLTYFNYEAQQDKSGLPNDRFSAERPEGSISTLTIQRTEQRDSAMYRCASSQPGQGNTEAFFGQGTRLTVV.